This is a list of T cell receptor beta chains from one sample in a study of CD8 T cells in Susac syndrome. TCRdb ran MiXCR on the immunoSEQ multiplex PCR reads and lists one entry per CDR3 protein. Among 180,000 or so distinct CDR3 sequences listed, around 95% were seen once. The sample was CD4+ T cells from PBMCs. The receptors stem from a human donor in good health. Both conserved end residues are part of each CDR3. The order of the fields is J gene, V gene, D gene, CDR3 protein, CDR3 DNA. A D gene is named only where the DNA matches it firmly.

J: TRBJ2-7; V: TRBV19; D: NA; CDR3: CASSARRDGYEQYF; DNA: TGTGCCAGTAGTGCACGCCGGGACGGATACGAGCAGTACTTC
J: TRBJ2-3; V: TRBV28; D: NA; CDR3: CASSQPGQRDTQYF; DNA: TGTGCCAGCAGCCAGCCAGGACAGAGAGATACGCAGTATTTT
J: TRBJ2-3; V: TRBV20-1; D: NA; CDR3: CSASPRGDTQYF; DNA: TGCAGTGCTAGTCCCCGGGGCGATACGCAGTATTTT
J: TRBJ2-7; V: TRBV3-1; D: NA; CDR3: CASSQDPVNYEQYF; DNA: TGTGCCAGCAGCCAAGATCCAGTCAACTACGAGCAGTACTTC
J: TRBJ1-6; V: TRBV29-1; D: TRBD1; CDR3: CSVSTGTGGSPLHF; DNA: TGCAGCGTTTCCACGGGGACAGGGGGTTCACCCCTCCACTTT
J: TRBJ2-3; V: TRBV19; D: NA; CDR3: CASFRPHRDGTDTQYF; DNA: TGTGCCAGTTTTCGGCCCCACAGGGACGGTACAGATACGCAGTATTTT
J: TRBJ2-1; V: TRBV29-1; D: NA; CDR3: CSVGAGFPYNEQFF; DNA: TGCAGCGTCGGGGCGGGGTTTCCCTACAATGAGCAGTTCTTC
J: TRBJ2-7; V: TRBV9; D: TRBD1; CDR3: CASSVTGQGAYEQYF; DNA: TGTGCCAGCAGCGTAACGGGACAGGGGGCATACGAGCAGTACTTC
J: TRBJ2-3; V: TRBV5-4; D: TRBD2; CDR3: CASSLVLAGGLDTQYF; DNA: TGTGCCAGCAGCTTGGTGTTAGCGGGGGGGCTCGATACGCAGTATTTT
J: TRBJ2-6; V: TRBV15; D: NA; CDR3: CATSGYRASGANVLTF; DNA: TGTGCCACCAGCGGTTACCGGGCCTCTGGGGCCAACGTCCTGACTTTC